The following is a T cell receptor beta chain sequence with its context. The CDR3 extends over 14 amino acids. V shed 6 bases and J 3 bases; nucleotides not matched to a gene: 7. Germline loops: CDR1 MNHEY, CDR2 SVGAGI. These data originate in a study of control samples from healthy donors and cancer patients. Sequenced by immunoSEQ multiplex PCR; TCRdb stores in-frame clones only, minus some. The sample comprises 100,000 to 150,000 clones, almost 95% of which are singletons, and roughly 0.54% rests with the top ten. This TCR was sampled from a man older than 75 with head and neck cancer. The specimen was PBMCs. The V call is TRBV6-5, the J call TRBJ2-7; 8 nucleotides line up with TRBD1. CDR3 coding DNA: TGTGCCAGCAGGCGACCGGGACAGGTCTACGAGCAGTACTTC. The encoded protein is CASRRPGQVYEQYF.